The 18 T cell receptor beta chains presented below share a single source sample, sequenced in a study of shared clonotypes between healthy human individuals. Sequencing used immunoSEQ multiplex PCR; TCRdb keeps in-frame clones, though not all of them. Here the sample spans more than 1,200,000 clones, just under 99% being singletons. The sample taken for sequencing was naive CD4+ T cells sorted from blood. Subset defined: CD45RA+ positively selected. The receptors were sampled from a man aged 30 to 45 in good health.

Details on this clone: The same CDR3 is also encoded by other DNA sequences in this sample. The V gene is TRBV9, the J gene TRBJ2-3, with no clear D. The germline V gene has CDR1 SGDLS and CDR2 YYNGEE. The CDR3 covers 14 residues. Between the trimmed V and J ends, which lost 0 bases and 4 bases, there was a span of 9 bases. CDR3 residues: CASSVGQGADTQYF. The CDR3 DNA follows: TGTGCCAGCAGCGTAGGTCAAGGAGCAGATACGCAGTATTTT.

The chain combines TRBV9 with TRBJ2-7, with 11 bases matching TRBD2. CDR1 is SGDLS, CDR2 YYNGEE, per germline. With V trimmed by 4 bases and J by 3 bases, 9 bases remained unmatched. The CDR3 is 16 amino acids. The CDR3 DNA sequence: TGTGCCAGCAGCCCGAGATCCGGGACTAGCGGCTACGAGCAGTACTTC. This translates into CASSPRSGTSGYEQYF.

This chain connects TRBV9 to TRBJ2-1, with 12 positions matching TRBD1. Germline-derived CDR1 and CDR2 are SGDLS and YYNGEE. The CDR3 length is 18 residues. After removal of 3 bases from V and 10 bases from J, the junction contained 17 bases not matched to a gene. The CDR3 sequence: CASSAGGRGQGAFREQFF. The CDR3 nucleotides are TGTGCCAGCAGCGCCGGAGGAAGGGGACAGGGGGCTTTCCGGGAGCAGTTCTTC.

The chain uses TRBV7-8 and TRBJ1-3; D is unresolved. V was trimmed by 1 base and J by 0 bases, leaving 10 bases between them. Per the germline V gene, CDR1 is SGHVS and CDR2 is FQNEAQ. The CDR3 extends over 16 amino acids. The CDR3 loop reads CASSLVGLSSGNTIYF. CDR3 nucleotide sequence: TGTGCCAGCAGCTTAGTTGGGTTATCCTCTGGAAACACCATATATTTT.

V is TRBV27 and J is TRBJ1-1; D perhaps matches TRBD1 (5 bases). The CDR3 totals 18 residues. Germline CDR1 reads MNHEY; CDR2 reads SMNVEV (reference sequence). Trimming took off 6 bases at V and 1 base at J, with 24 bases between the two ends. The DNA of the CDR3 is TGTGCCAGCAGGGGGGGACCAACCGGCCTGGGGTGGAACACTGAAGCTTTCTTT. It yields the protein CASRGGPTGLGWNTEAFF.

This clone has just one count. This chain's CDR3 is CASSSPHLTGRAFF. CDR3 nucleotides: TGTGCCAGCAGTTCTCCACACTTAACTGGGAGGGCTTTCTTT. This chain links TRBV28 with TRBJ1-1; D is unclear. Trimming removed 4 bases from V and 11 bases from J, with 20 bases in between. This CDR3 comprises 14 residues. CDR1 MDHEN and CDR2 SYDVKM come from the germline V gene.

The CDR3 DNA is TGTGCCAGCAGAAGAGGACAGTACTACGAGCAGTACTTC. The encoded protein is CASRRGQYYEQYF. The chain employs TRBV6-5 and TRBJ2-7; possible D gene TRBD1, 6 bases. Germline CDR1 reads MNHEY; CDR2 reads SVGAGI. Trimming left V 6 bases short and J 3 bases short, with 12 bases between. The CDR3 covers 13 residues.

The chain combines TRBV7-9 with TRBJ2-1; 9 positions match TRBD2. V trimming: 0 bases; J trimming: 6 bases; junction bases outside the gene matches: 6. Germline loops: CDR1 SEHNR, CDR2 FQNEAQ (reference sequence). The CDR3 runs to 16 residues. The CDR3 is CASSLAASGTINEQFF. The CDR3 DNA reads as TGTGCCAGCAGCTTAGCGGCTAGCGGGACTATCAATGAGCAGTTCTTC.

This sequence joins TRBV19 and TRBJ2-7, with D perhaps TRBD2 (5 bases). The CDR3 is 14 amino acids. Trimming stripped 6 bases from V and 1 base from J, with 13 bases between. Germline V lookup: CDR1 LNHDA, CDR2 SQIVND (reference sequence). CDR3 loop: CASRGSDQSYEQYF. DNA for the CDR3: TGTGCCAGTAGAGGGAGCGACCAGTCCTACGAGCAGTACTTC.

The chain uses TRBV11-2 and TRBJ2-7, with 11 bases aligning to TRBD2. With V trimmed by 2 bases and J by 4 bases, 7 bases remained unmatched. Looked up from germline, CDR1 is SGHAT and CDR2 is FQNNGV. This CDR3 comprises 16 residues. Here the CDR3 reads CASSLLLAGVSYEQYF. The CDR3 DNA reads TGTGCCAGCAGCTTACTACTAGCGGGAGTCTCGTACGAGCAGTACTTC.

The chain joins TRBV9 to TRBJ2-3; no reliable D call. The CDR3 spans 16 residues. The V end lost 2 bases, the J end lost 0 bases, and 13 bases lay between the germline ends. Germline CDR1 reads SGDLS; CDR2 reads YYNGEE. For the CDR3, the DNA is TGTGCCAGCAGCGTCCTTCCAGATCCTAGCACAGATACGCAGTATTTT. Translating gives CASSVLPDPSTDTQYF.

On this clone itself: The sample holds other DNA sequences that translate to the same CDR3. The chain carries TRBV9 and TRBJ1-2; D possibly corresponds to TRBD1 (5 bases). The CDR3 sequence is 13 residues long. Germline CDR1 is SGDLS and CDR2 is YYNGEE. Trimming took 1 base from V and 1 from J, leaving 5 bases between them. CDR3 DNA sequence: TGTGCCAGCAGCGTACAGGGTAACTATGGCTACACCTTC. It translates to CASSVQGNYGYTF.

This chain joins TRBV7-9 and TRBJ1-1, with 8 bases matching TRBD1. J gave up 3 bases and V 7 bases, and 10 bases lay outside the gene matches. Germline V gene data show CDR1 as SEHNR and CDR2 as FQNEAQ (reference sequence). The CDR3 covers 15 residues. CDR3: CASMKSRTGHTEAFF. CDR3 nucleotides: TGTGCCAGCATGAAAAGTCGGACAGGGCACACTGAAGCTTTCTTT.

The J gene is TRBJ2-5, the V gene TRBV19, with D unresolved. The CDR3 has 13 amino acids. Trimming cost V 0 bases and J 5 bases, with 7 bases left between them. Germline CDR1 is LNHDA and CDR2 is SQIVND (reference sequence). The CDR3 nucleotides read TGTGCCAGTAGTATAGACGACCTGGAGACCCAGTACTTC. It is translated as CASSIDDLETQYF.

The J gene is TRBJ2-7, the V gene TRBV7-6; perhaps TRBD1 as D (5 bases). V lost 2 bases and J lost 5, with 16 bases in between. This CDR3 comprises 15 residues. Germline CDR1 is SGHVS and CDR2 is FNYEAQ. The CDR3 DNA reads TGTGCCAGCAGCTTATCAGTCAGGGATAACGACGAGCAGTACTTC. Translation: CASSLSVRDNDEQYF.

This chain uses TRBV18 with TRBJ2-7, with D unclear. CDR3 length: 13 amino acids. Germline V gene lookup returns CDR1 KGHSH and CDR2 LQKENI. The germline V and J ends were trimmed by 3 bases and 2 bases, with 8 bases remaining between them. CDR3 loop: CASSPYSAYEQYF. The CDR3 region has the DNA TGTGCCAGCTCACCGTACAGTGCCTACGAGCAGTACTTC.

The genes are TRBV11-2 and TRBJ2-7, with TRBD2 matching over 7 bases. This CDR3 spans 16 amino acids. CDR1 and CDR2 (germline): SGHAT, FQNNGV. V shed 3 bases and J 0 bases; nucleotides not matched to a gene: 8. The CDR3 region has the DNA TGTGCCAGCAGCTTTCCTGGTCGCGGGAGCTCCTACGAGCAGTACTTC. This codes for CASSFPGRGSSYEQYF.

The V and J genes are TRBV4-1 and TRBJ2-1; D may be TRBD2 (6 bases). There are 15 residues in the CDR3. The V gene's germline CDR1 is MGHRA and CDR2 YSYEKL. The ends were cut back, 0 bases at V and 8 bases at J, with 14 bases in the middle. CDR3 bases: TGCGCCAGCAGCCAAGAAGGGACTCCATTCGATGAGCAGTTCTTC. Translated: CASSQEGTPFDEQFF.